The clone carrying this TCR beta chain was detected only a few times. This specimen comes from a study of identical twins. MiXCR was run by TCRdb on the 5' RACE reads, yielding one entry per CDR3 protein. The sample consists of approximately 500,000 distinct CDR3 sequences, approximately 16% of them appearing once. Germline-derived CDR1 and CDR2 are SGHNT and YYREEE (reference sequence). The CDR3 contains 16 residues. The V gene end was trimmed by 4 bases and the J gene end by 3 bases; junction bases not matched to a gene: 9. The data were also submitted as part of a second study, on yellow fever vaccine responses in identical twins.

The TCR comes from a woman aged 18-30 years in good health. The sample taken for sequencing was CD4+ T cells sorted from blood. The rearrangement links TRBV5-4 to TRBJ2-3; 9 bases match TRBD1. In DNA, the CDR3 is TGTGCCAGCAGCCCGAGGGACAGGGAGGGAACAGATACGCAGTATTTT. Residues: CASSPRDREGTDTQYF.